Each of the 10 T cell receptor beta chains below was sequenced from the same sample in a study of blood T cell repertoires in COVID-19 (dated by TCRdb to 2019 to 2021). Receptor amplification or capture employed the immunoSEQ multiplex PCR assay. Sourced from immuneACCESS, this table was stored by TCRdb with only in-frame sequences that have V and J called. A share of the clones is absent; for the studies checked, an unresolved V gene accounts for under half, and the remainder has no known explanation. For this sample the table gives over 140,000 clones, of which about 77% were detected only once. Approximately 9% of the sample is held by the ten biggest clonotypes. The specimen sequenced was peripheral blood. Receptors originate from a woman between 50 and 59 years old with active or convalescent COVID-19.

V is TRBV4-2 and J is TRBJ1-2; the match to TRBD1 covers 8 bases. CDR3 length: 15 amino acids. V was pared by 4 bases and J by 4 bases, with 8 bases of the junction left unmatched. CDR1 and CDR2 from the germline V gene are LGHNA and YNFKEQ. The CDR3 region has the DNA TGTGCCAGCAGCCCATCGGGACAGGCCCCCTATGGCTACACCTTC. Translating gives CASSPSGQAPYGYTF.

The chain couples TRBV5-1 to TRBJ1-4; possible D gene TRBD1, 6 bases. The CDR3 runs 13 residues. Trimming took 7 bases from V and 7 from J, leaving 14 bases between them. Germline V gene sequence: CDR1 SGHRS, CDR2 YFSETQ. The CDR3 protein is CASGPGVGEKLFF. Written as DNA, the CDR3 is TGCGCCAGCGGACCAGGGGTTGGTGAAAAACTGTTTTTT.

This chain uses TRBV2 with TRBJ2-5; the D gene is possibly TRBD2 (5 bases). The germline V and J ends were trimmed by 4 bases and 5 bases, with 23 bases remaining between them. The CDR3 consists of 17 residues. CDR1 SNHLY and CDR2 FYNNEI come from the germline V gene. CDR3 sequence (DNA): TGTGCCAGCAGTGGAGAAGGGAGCCACGATTCGCGGGAGACCCAGTACTTC. The encoded protein is CASSGEGSHDSRETQYF.

The CDR3, as DNA: TGCGCCAGCAGCTGGGACAGCACCCGCCGGGAGCAGTACTTC. Translated, it gives CASSWDSTRREQYF. The V and J genes are TRBV5-1 and TRBJ2-7; 7 bases map to TRBD1. This CDR3 has 14 amino acids. After removal of 3 bases from V and 7 bases from J, the junction contained 10 bases not matched to a gene. Per germline, CDR1 SGHRS and CDR2 YFSETQ.

The chain couples TRBV5-1 to TRBJ2-1; D possibly corresponds to TRBD1 (6 bases). Deletions cut 4 bases from V and 7 bases from J, with 15 bases between. The CDR3 totals 14 residues. The germline gives CDR1 SGHRS, CDR2 YFSETQ. The CDR3 here is CASSTGQVQNEQFF. The CDR3 DNA sequence: TGCGCCAGCAGCACGGGACAAGTGCAGAATGAGCAGTTCTTC.

This clone has more than one count but fewer than ten. The chain is built from TRBV29-1 and TRBJ1-1, with TRBD1 identical over 8 bases. CDR3 length equals 13 residues. V lost 7 bases, J lost 6 bases, and 10 bases stayed unmatched. The germline gives CDR1 SQVTM, CDR2 ANQGSEA. In DNA, the CDR3 is TGCAGCGGATCCAGGGGGCTCTACCCTGAAGCTTTCTTT. Residues: CSGSRGLYPEAFF.

In DNA, the CDR3 is TGTGCCAGCAGACCAGTAGGAGGCTATGGCTACACCTTC. It translates to CASRPVGGYGYTF. The V call is TRBV12-3 or TRBV12-4, the J call TRBJ1-2; no firm D call. Trimming stripped 6 bases from V and 4 bases from J, with 12 bases between. There are 13 residues in the CDR3.

The rearrangement links TRBV19 to TRBJ1-5; a possible D gene is TRBD1 (5 bases). The germline gives CDR1 LNHDA, CDR2 SQIVND (reference sequence). The length of the CDR3 is 15 residues. With 3 bases removed from V and 2 bases from J, the gap between germline ends came to 11 bases. CDR3: CASSIAGGRNQPQHF. The CDR3, as DNA: TGTGCCAGTAGTATTGCGGGGGGACGCAATCAGCCCCAGCATTTT.

The gene calls are TRBV6-1 and TRBJ2-2; TRBD2 might be the D (6 bases). Germline assignment: CDR1 MNHNS and CDR2 SASEGT. The CDR3 runs to 16 residues. V was pared by 4 bases and J by 1 base, with 13 bases between. CDR3 in amino acids: CASSVRTTVNTGELFF. In DNA form, the CDR3 reads TGTGCCAGCAGTGTCCGGACTACAGTGAACACCGGGGAGCTGTTTTTT.

Only a few counts were recorded for this clone. The chain has TRBV28 and TRBJ2-2; 9 nucleotides align to TRBD2. V was clipped by 7 bases and J by 4 bases; unmatched bases: 4. This CDR3 comprises 14 residues. The germline gives CDR1 MDHEN, CDR2 SYDVKM. CDR3 DNA sequence: TGTGCCAGCAACTCAGCGGGGGGCACCGGGGAGCTGTTTTTT. It encodes CASNSAGGTGELFF. Full variable domain (missing parts from reference TRBV28 and TRBJ2-2): DVKVTQSSRYLVKRTGEKVFLECVQDMDHENMFWYRQDPGLGLRLIYFSYDVKMKEKGDIPEGYSVSREKKERFSLILESASTNQTSMYLCASNSAGGTGELFFGEGSRLTVL.